Detailed here is one T cell receptor (beta chain). Authors' data handling: Nucleated cell number was recorded as an estimate derived from reference gene primer amplification. Produced via immunoSEQ multiplex PCR; TCRdb's table is partial and in-frame only. From that table come the V and J calls and clone size; the DNA was used to work out D and trimming. The data hold 250,000 to 300,000 clones, with roughly 85% observed a single time. The germline CDR1 and CDR2 sequences are SGHRS and YFSETQ. Trimming shortened V by 5 bases and J by 0 bases, and 10 bases separated the two germline ends. The length of the CDR3 is 14 residues. The sample is drawn from a study of blood T cell repertoires in COVID-19. Turning to the study itself: Spain, Italy and the United States supplied samples that represented acute and convalescent COVID-19. Nucleic acid was either cDNA or gDNA, and it came from T cells, B-cell-depleted T cells, or PBMCs.

The rearrangement uses TRBV5-1 and TRBJ2-3; D not certain. The specimen sequenced was peripheral blood. The TCR comes from a man aged 60 to 75 who had recovered from COVID-19. The CDR3, as DNA: TGCGCCAGCAGGGGCAGGATAAGCACAGATACGCAGTATTTT. Protein product: CASRGRISTDTQYF.